The 6 T cell receptor beta chains given below trace back to one sample, sequenced in a study of immune evolution from preneoplasia to lung adenocarcinoma. TCRdb keeps only in-frame clones here, not all; method: immunoSEQ multiplex PCR. The sample has over 3,500 clones, approximately 86% seen once; the top ten hold about 3.7%. Sequenced input: FFPE invasive lung adenocarcinoma tissue. These receptors were collected from a person aged 50 to 59 with lung adenocarcinoma.

CDR3 DNA sequence: TGTGCCAGCAGCCAAGGCCTCGGCAGAACCTACGAGCAGTACTTC. It is translated as CASSQGLGRTYEQYF. The chain carries TRBV14 and TRBJ2-7; D remains ambiguous. The V and J ends lost 1 base and 2 bases respectively, with 12 bases between them. CDR3 length: 15 amino acids. Germline lookup yields CDR1 SGHDN and CDR2 FVKESK.

This clone was observed once. The chain uses TRBV21-1 and TRBJ2-1. TRBV21-1 is marked as a pseudogene. The CDR3 length is 14 residues. CDR3 DNA: TGTGCCAGCAGGGCTCTAGTGGGAAGTAATGAGCAGTTCTTC. Residues: CASRALVGSNEQFF.

This chain joins TRBV28 and TRBJ1-4, with D possibly TRBD1 on 6 matching bases. The CDR3 length is 14 residues. The V end was cut by 5 bases, the J end by 8 bases, with 15 bases between. Looked up from germline, CDR1 is MDHEN and CDR2 is SYDVKM. CDR3 residues: CASSRPRGGEKLFF. CDR3 DNA: TGTGCCAGCAGTAGACCCAGGGGCGGGGAAAAACTGTTTTTT.

The genes are TRBV5-4 and TRBJ1-1, with a possible D match to TRBD1 (5 bases). Between the trimmed V and J ends, which lost 1 base and 1 base, there was a span of 8 bases. CDR3 size: 14 residues. Germline-derived CDR1 and CDR2 are SGHNT and YYREEE (reference sequence). The CDR3: CASSLRQWNTEAFF. DNA for the CDR3: TGTGCCAGCAGCTTGCGACAGTGGAACACTGAAGCTTTCTTT.

The chain recombines TRBV19 with TRBJ1-1, with 8 bases lining up with TRBD1. The CDR3 spans 15 residues. V dropped 5 bases and J dropped 1; count of bases not matched to a gene: 6. Germline values: CDR1 LNHDA, CDR2 SQIVND (reference sequence). CDR3 amino acids: CASSSTGGPNTEAFF. For the CDR3, the DNA is TGTGCCAGTAGTTCCACAGGGGGGCCGAACACTGAAGCTTTCTTT.

The count of this clone is one. This chain connects TRBV29-1 to TRBJ2-7; the D gene is possibly TRBD2 (6 bases). The V and J ends lost 4 bases and 2 bases respectively, with 9 bases between them. In germline, CDR1 is SQVTM, CDR2 ANQGSEA. The CDR3 runs 12 residues. CDR3 region: CSVGGTPYEQYF. The CDR3 DNA reads as TGCAGCGTTGGCGGGACTCCCTACGAGCAGTACTTC.